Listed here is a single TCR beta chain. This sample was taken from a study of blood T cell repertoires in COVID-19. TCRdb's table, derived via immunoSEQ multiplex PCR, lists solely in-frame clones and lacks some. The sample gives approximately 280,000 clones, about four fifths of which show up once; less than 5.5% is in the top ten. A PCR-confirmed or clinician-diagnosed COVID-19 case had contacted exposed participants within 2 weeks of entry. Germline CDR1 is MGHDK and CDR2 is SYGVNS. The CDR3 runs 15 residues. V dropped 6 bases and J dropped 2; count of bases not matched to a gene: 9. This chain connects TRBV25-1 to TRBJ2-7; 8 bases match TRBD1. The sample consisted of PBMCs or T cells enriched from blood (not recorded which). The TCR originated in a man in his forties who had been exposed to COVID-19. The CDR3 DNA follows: TGTGCCAGCAGCGAAACAGGGGGGCCGACCTACGAGCAGTACTTC. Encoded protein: CASSETGGPTYEQYF.